This is a list of T cell receptor beta chains from one sample in a study of T cells in Graves' hyperthyroidism and ophthalmopathy. MiXCR was run by TCRdb on the multiplex PCR reads, yielding one entry per CDR3 protein. The data show roughly 420,000 distinct CDR3 sequences, approximately 14% seen once. Sequenced sample: blood. The receptor set was obtained from a woman under 30 with Graves' hyperthyroidism. Each CDR3 is given without its conserved first and last residue. A D gene is named only where the DNA matches it firmly. Not all rows give a size; the values are once, few, many and, for expanded clones, a class.

v_call	clone_size	d_call	j_call	cdr3_aa
TRBV5-1	few	.	TRBJ1-4	ASSRSRLTNEKLF
TRBV24-1	.	.	TRBJ2-3	ATSDRTRGSTDTQY
TRBV2	many	TRBD2	TRBJ2-2	ASRNREGYTGELF
TRBV29-1	.	TRBD1	TRBJ1-2	SVGQDYGYT
TRBV6-2/TRBV6-3	.	TRBD2	TRBJ2-1	ASSPRGLAGGSYNEQF
TRBV28	many	.	TRBJ2-1	ASSPGENQQF
TRBV7-9	many	.	TRBJ1-2	ASSLAGEVYGYT
TRBV7-9	few	TRBD1	TRBJ1-5	ASSLTGTGSNQPQH
TRBV28	many	.	TRBJ2-3	ASRSGQTDTQY
TRBV6-2/TRBV6-3	.	.	TRBJ2-4	ASIPSLGGAKNIQY
TRBV5-1	.	TRBD2	TRBJ2-1	ASTGGGSYNEQF
TRBV2	.	TRBD1	TRBJ1-5	ASSAFGRGTSVGPQH
TRBV11-2	many	.	TRBJ2-3	ASSPQSRDTQY
TRBV7-2	many	.	TRBJ1-5	ASSFGPYSNQPQH
TRBV27	few	.	TRBJ2-2	ASSPGHGYGELF
TRBV20-1	.	.	TRBJ2-7	SALEGVFYEQY
TRBV3-1	many	TRBD2	TRBJ2-5	ASSQGDSGEGQETQY
TRBV20-1	.	.	TRBJ1-2	SARTRDGYT
TRBV19	few	TRBD1	TRBJ1-2	ASSTGQVRGYT
TRBV7-3	many	TRBD2	TRBJ2-1	ASSVSGGSSYNEQF
TRBV28	.	.	TRBJ2-2	ASTWLGTGELF
TRBV5-5	.	TRBD1	TRBJ1-2	ASSLQGAKGYT
TRBV7-2	many	TRBD1	TRBJ1-4	ASSLRAGGDEKLF
TRBV20-1	many	.	TRBJ2-1	SAPLVGSSYNEQF
TRBV5-1	many	.	TRBJ1-2	ASSFERNYGYT
TRBV6-1	.	.	TRBJ1-1	ASSRRGASTEAF
TRBV5-1	many	.	TRBJ2-1	ASSLSIRGDEQF
TRBV7-9	.	.	TRBJ2-7	ASSLEGVGLLYEQY
TRBV5-8	many	TRBD2	TRBJ2-3	ASSPGTSGLTDTQY
TRBV4-1	few	TRBD1	TRBJ2-7	ASSRRQGAREQY
TRBV28	many	.	TRBJ1-1	ASSFVQNTEAF
TRBV13	.	.	TRBJ2-7	ASSFKTVGYEQY
TRBV3-1	.	TRBD1	TRBJ2-7	ASSNTGTAAYEQY
TRBV5-1	few	.	TRBJ1-2	ASSPDSSYNYGYT
TRBV4-1	.	.	TRBJ1-6	ANSQDPRAGYNSPLH